This TCR beta chain was sequenced for a study of cytomegalovirus exposure and HLA in healthy donors. Germline V gives CDR1 SGDLS, CDR2 YYNGEE. Trimming removed 4 bases from V and 6 bases from J, with 20 bases in between. The CDR3 length is 16 residues. A remark on this clone: Its antigen remains unidentified.

Here immunoSEQ multiplex PCR was the method, and the copy in TCRdb shows in-frame clones only, minus some. Of around 250,000 clones in the sample, nearly 90% were seen once. Study-level points and caveats: One later analysis, an examination of the 90 to 150 validation repertoires, found that first-cohort TCR clusters tended to co-occur in them.

The sequence came from a woman younger than 35 in good health and CMV-seronegative. The sequenced sample consisted of PBMCs. The rearrangement joins TRBV9 to TRBJ2-1; D is possibly TRBD2 (6 bases). In DNA, the CDR3 is TGTGCCAGCAGCCCCCTCGCAGTTGCGGGGCCCAATGAGCAGTTCTTC. Translating gives CASSPLAVAGPNEQFF. Full variable domain (outside the CDR3, taken from reference TRBV9 and TRBJ2-1): DSGVTQTPKHLITATGQRVTLRCSPRSGDLSVYWYQQSLDQGLQFLIQYYNGEERAKGNILERFSAQQFPDLHSELNLSSLELGDSALYFCASSPLAVAGPNEQFFGPGTRLTVL.